The 14 T cell receptor beta chains given below trace back to one sample, sequenced in a study of beta chain features in type 1 diabetes. Investigators reverse transcribed all isolated RNA, so they sequenced expressed TCRB transcripts. Sequencing was performed with immunoSEQ multiplex PCR; in TCRdb, only in-frame clones are kept and a portion is missing. The data contain hundreds of thousands of clones, around 15% of them seen just once; the ten biggest clones take up about 0.087%. Material for sequencing was naive CD4+ T cells from blood. These receptors all stem from a man between 18 and 35 years old in good health.

This clone was seen a handful of times. The chain recombines TRBV6-5 with TRBJ2-1, with D perhaps matching TRBD1 (5 bases). The CDR3 consists of 15 residues. Trimming left V 7 bases short and J 0 bases short, with 13 bases between. Germline V CDR1 and CDR2: MNHEY, SVGAGI. CDR3 bases: TGTGCCAGCAAATTACCCAGGGTCTCCTACAATGAGCAGTTCTTC. Amino acids: CASKLPRVSYNEQFF.

The V call is TRBV7-2, the J call TRBJ2-5; D not resolved. The CDR3 spans 12 residues. With 5 bases removed from V and 5 bases from J, the gap between germline ends came to 9 bases. Looked up from germline, CDR1 is SGHTA and CDR2 is FQGNSA. The CDR3 coding sequence is TGTGCCAGCAGCCCCGAGTGGGAGACCCAGTACTTC. Translated, it gives CASSPEWETQYF.

This clone came up a few times. The chain carries TRBV5-1 and TRBJ2-5, with D unresolved. Trimming took 4 bases from V and 5 from J, leaving 12 bases between them. The CDR3 totals 13 residues. Germline loops: CDR1 SGHRS, CDR2 YFSETQ. The CDR3 loop is CASSGSRSETQYF. The CDR3 region has the DNA TGCGCCAGCAGCGGATCCAGGTCGGAGACCCAGTACTTC.

This clone showed up just a few times. The chain employs TRBV4-2 and TRBJ1-2; 7 bases align to TRBD1. The CDR3 has 16 amino acids. V lost 0 bases and J lost 4; bases outside the gene matches: 8. Germline loops: CDR1 LGHNA, CDR2 YNFKEQ. CDR3 protein: CASSQDRTGHLYGYTF. CDR3 coding DNA: TGTGCCAGCAGCCAAGATCGGACAGGCCATCTCTATGGCTACACCTTC.

J is TRBJ1-1 and V is TRBV28; tentative D call: TRBD1 (5 bases). Trimming left V 4 bases short and J 4 bases short, with 13 bases between. The CDR3 totals 14 residues. CDR1 and CDR2 (germline): MDHEN, SYDVKM. CDR3 coding DNA: TGTGCCAGCAGTTCAAGGGGTCTGGGCACTGAAGCTTTCTTT. Protein sequence: CASSSRGLGTEAFF.

V gene TRBV6-6 combines with J gene TRBJ2-3, with D unclear. Germline V lookup: CDR1 MNHNY, CDR2 SVGAGI (reference sequence). This CDR3 is 16 amino acids long. Trimming took 0 bases from V and 1 from J, leaving 11 bases between them. The DNA of the CDR3 is TGTGCCAGCAGTTACTCGAGTAAACCAGGCACAGATACGCAGTATTTT. Its protein product is CASSYSSKPGTDTQYF.

This clone was seen only a few times. Other nucleotide sequences from this sample produce the same CDR3. The chain uses TRBV7-9 and TRBJ2-5; no clear D. Looked up from germline, CDR1 is SEHNR and CDR2 is FQNEAQ (reference sequence). Between the trimmed V and J ends, which lost 4 bases and 5 bases, there was a span of 5 bases. The CDR3 extends over 11 amino acids. The CDR3 here is CASSSVETQYF. As DNA, the CDR3 is TGTGCCAGCAGCTCAGTGGAGACCCAGTACTTC.

The V gene is TRBV4-1, the J gene TRBJ1-1, with a tentative D call TRBD1 (5 bases). Germline loops: CDR1 MGHRA, CDR2 YSYEKL. Trimming removed 1 base at V and 4 bases at J, with 22 bases between. The CDR3 contains 18 residues. In DNA, the CDR3 is TGCGCCAGCAGCCAAGCCTTTATGGGGTCCAGGGCGGGCACTGAAGCTTTCTTT. It translates to CASSQAFMGSRAGTEAFF.

In its sample, this clone was seen a few times. J is TRBJ1-4 and V is TRBV5-6, with 8 bases aligning to TRBD1. The ends lost 2 bases at V and 1 base at J; junction bases unmatched: 4. Germline assignment: CDR1 SGHDT and CDR2 YYEEEE. The CDR3 runs to 16 residues. The CDR3 nucleotides are TGTGCCAGCAGCTTTCAGGGGGCAGGAACTAATGAAAAACTGTTTTTT. Protein product: CASSFQGAGTNEKLFF.

This clone has more than one count but fewer than ten. The CDR3: CASSPRVAGEDTQYF. Here the CDR3 DNA reads TGTGCCAGCAGCCCCCGGGTCGCCGGCGAAGATACGCAGTATTTT. The rearrangement joins TRBV7-9 to TRBJ2-3; D gene uncertain. This CDR3 comprises 15 residues. Germline CDR1 and CDR2: SEHNR and FQNEAQ (reference sequence). V lost 5 bases, J lost 5 bases, and 17 bases lay in between.

The chain combines TRBV25-1 with TRBJ2-1; TRBD2 agrees at 10 bases. The length of the CDR3 is 18 residues. V dropped 7 bases and J dropped 2; count of bases not matched to a gene: 14. Germline V gives CDR1 MGHDK, CDR2 SYGVNS. The CDR3 region is CASTRGGSGRWAYNEQFF. The CDR3 bases are TGTGCCAGCACCCGGGGGGGTAGCGGGAGGTGGGCCTACAATGAGCAGTTCTTC.

The J gene is TRBJ1-2, the V gene TRBV5-4; possible D gene TRBD1, 5 bases. From germline, CDR1 is SGHNT and CDR2 YYREEE (reference sequence). This CDR3 comprises 13 residues. The V and J ends lost 0 bases and 7 bases respectively, with 10 bases between them. This CDR3 is CASSLGRVGGYTF. As DNA, the CDR3 is TGTGCCAGCAGCTTGGGCAGGGTGGGTGGCTACACCTTC.

The chain links TRBV5-4 to TRBJ1-2; D not resolved. Trimming removed 4 bases at V and 8 bases at J, with 15 bases between. The germline V gene has CDR1 SGHNT and CDR2 YYREEE (reference sequence). The CDR3 spans 13 residues. This CDR3 reads CASSPNALEGYTF. As DNA, the CDR3 is TGTGCCAGCAGCCCCAATGCTCTGGAAGGCTACACCTTC.

In its sample, this clone was seen a few times. V and J are TRBV10-2 and TRBJ1-2; no firm D call. Germline lookup yields CDR1 WSHSY and CDR2 SAAADI. The length of the CDR3 is 12 residues. The V end was cut by 7 bases, the J end by 5 bases, with 11 bases between. CDR3 sequence: CASTRLGYGYTF. The CDR3 nucleotides are TGCGCCAGCACACGATTGGGATATGGCTACACCTTC.